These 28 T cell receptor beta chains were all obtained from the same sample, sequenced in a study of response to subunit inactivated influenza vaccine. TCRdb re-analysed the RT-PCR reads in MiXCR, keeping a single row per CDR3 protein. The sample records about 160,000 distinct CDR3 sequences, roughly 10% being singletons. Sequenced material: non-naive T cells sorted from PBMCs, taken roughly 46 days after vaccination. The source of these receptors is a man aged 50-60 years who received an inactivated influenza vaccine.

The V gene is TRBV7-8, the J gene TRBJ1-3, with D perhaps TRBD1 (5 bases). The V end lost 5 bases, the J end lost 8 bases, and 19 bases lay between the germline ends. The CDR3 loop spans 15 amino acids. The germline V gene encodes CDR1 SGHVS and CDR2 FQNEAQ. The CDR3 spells CASSAMPGLGHTIYF. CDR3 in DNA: TGTGCCAGCAGCGCAATGCCGGGACTCGGGCACACCATATATTTT.

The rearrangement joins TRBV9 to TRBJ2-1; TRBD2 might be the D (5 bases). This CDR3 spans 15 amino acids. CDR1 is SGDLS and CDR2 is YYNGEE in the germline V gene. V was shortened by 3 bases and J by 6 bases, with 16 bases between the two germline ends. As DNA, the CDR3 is TGTGCCAGCAGCGCCAGCGGTTTGGAAGCCAATGAGCAGTTCTTC. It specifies CASSASGLEANEQFF.

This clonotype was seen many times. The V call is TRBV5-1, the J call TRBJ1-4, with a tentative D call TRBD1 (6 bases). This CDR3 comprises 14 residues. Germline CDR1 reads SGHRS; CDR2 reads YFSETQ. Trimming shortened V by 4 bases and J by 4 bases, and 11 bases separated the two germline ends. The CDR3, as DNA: TGCGCCAGCAGCGCGGACAGTAATAATGAAAAACTGTTTTTT. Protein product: CASSADSNNEKLFF.

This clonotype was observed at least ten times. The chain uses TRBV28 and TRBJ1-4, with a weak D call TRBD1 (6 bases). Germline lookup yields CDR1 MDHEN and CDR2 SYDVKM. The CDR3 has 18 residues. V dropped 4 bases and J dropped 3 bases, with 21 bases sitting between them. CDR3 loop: CASSSFRGRGWANEKLFF. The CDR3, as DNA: TGTGCCAGCAGTTCATTCAGGGGCCGAGGGTGGGCTAATGAAAAACTGTTTTTT. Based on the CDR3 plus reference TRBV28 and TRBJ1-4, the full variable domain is DVKVTQSSRYLVKRTGEKVFLECVQDMDHENMFWYRQDPGLGLRLIYFSYDVKMKEKGDIPEGYSVSREKKERFSLILESASTNQTSMYLCASSSFRGRGWANEKLFFGSGTQLSVL.

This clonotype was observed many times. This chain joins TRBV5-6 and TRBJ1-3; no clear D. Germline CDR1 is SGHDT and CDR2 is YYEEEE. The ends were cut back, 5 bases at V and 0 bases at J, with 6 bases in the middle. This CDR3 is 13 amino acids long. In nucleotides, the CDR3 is TGTGCCAGCAGTCCGAGCTCTGGAAACACCATATATTTT. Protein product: CASSPSSGNTIYF.

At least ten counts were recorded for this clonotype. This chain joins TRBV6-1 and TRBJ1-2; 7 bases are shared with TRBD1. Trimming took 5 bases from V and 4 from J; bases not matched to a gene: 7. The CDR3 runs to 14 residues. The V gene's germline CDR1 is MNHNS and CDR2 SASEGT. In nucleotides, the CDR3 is TGTGCCAGCAGTCGGGACAGCCACTTCTATGGCTACACCTTC. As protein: CASSRDSHFYGYTF.

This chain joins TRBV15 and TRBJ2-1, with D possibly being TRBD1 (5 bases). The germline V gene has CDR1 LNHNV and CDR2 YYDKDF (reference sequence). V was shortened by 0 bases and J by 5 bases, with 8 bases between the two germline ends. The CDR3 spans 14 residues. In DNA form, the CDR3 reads TGTGCCACCAGCAGAGATCACAGGAACAATGAGCAGTTCTTC. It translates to CATSRDHRNNEQFF.

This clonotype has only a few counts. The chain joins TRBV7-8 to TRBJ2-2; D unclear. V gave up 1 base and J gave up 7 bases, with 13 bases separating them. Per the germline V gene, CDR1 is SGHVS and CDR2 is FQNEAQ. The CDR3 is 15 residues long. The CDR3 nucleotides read TGTGCCAGCAGCTTAGGAGGAAGGGAATACGGGGAGCTGTTTTTT. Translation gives CASSLGGREYGELFF.

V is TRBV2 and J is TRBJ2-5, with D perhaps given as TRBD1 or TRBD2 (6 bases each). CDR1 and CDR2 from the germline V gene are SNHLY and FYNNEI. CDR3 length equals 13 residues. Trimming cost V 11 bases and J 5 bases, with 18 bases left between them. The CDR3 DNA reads TGTGCCTGCATTAGGGGGGCCGGGGAGACCCAGTACTTC. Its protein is CACIRGAGETQYF.

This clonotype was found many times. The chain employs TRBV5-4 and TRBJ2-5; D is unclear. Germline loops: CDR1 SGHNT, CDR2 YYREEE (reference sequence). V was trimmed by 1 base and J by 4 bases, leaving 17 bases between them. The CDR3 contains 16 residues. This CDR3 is CASSLRSFLGVETQYF. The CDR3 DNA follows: TGTGCCAGCAGCTTGCGGTCCTTTTTAGGAGTAGAGACCCAGTACTTC.

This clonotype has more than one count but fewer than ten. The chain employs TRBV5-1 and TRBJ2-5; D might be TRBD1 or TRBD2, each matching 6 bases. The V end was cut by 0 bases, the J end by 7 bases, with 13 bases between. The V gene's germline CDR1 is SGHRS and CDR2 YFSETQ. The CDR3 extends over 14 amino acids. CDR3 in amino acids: CASSLEPGAGTQYF. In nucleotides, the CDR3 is TGCGCCAGCAGCTTGGAGCCGGGGGCAGGGACCCAGTACTTC. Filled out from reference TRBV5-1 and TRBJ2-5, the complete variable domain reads KAGVTQTPRYLIKTRGQQVTLSCSPISGHRSVSWYQQTPGQGLQFLFEYFSETQRNKGNFPGRFSGRQFSNSRSEMNVSTLELGDSALYLCASSLEPGAGTQYFGPGTRLLVL.

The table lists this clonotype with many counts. This CDR3 reads CASSADRGSNQPQHF. The CDR3 bases are TGTGCCAGCAGTGCGGACAGGGGGAGCAATCAGCCCCAGCATTTT. The chain combines TRBV28 with TRBJ1-5; 10 bases line up with TRBD1. Germline CDR1 MDHEN, CDR2 SYDVKM. V shed 5 bases, J shed 1 base, and the junction held 2 bases outside the gene matches. This CDR3 has 15 amino acids.

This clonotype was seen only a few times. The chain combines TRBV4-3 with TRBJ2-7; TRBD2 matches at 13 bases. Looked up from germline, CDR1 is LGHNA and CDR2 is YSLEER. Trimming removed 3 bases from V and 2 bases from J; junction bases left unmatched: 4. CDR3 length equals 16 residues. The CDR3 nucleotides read TGCGCCAGCAGCCACGGGACTAGCGGGAACGCCTACGAGCAGTACTTC. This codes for CASSHGTSGNAYEQYF.

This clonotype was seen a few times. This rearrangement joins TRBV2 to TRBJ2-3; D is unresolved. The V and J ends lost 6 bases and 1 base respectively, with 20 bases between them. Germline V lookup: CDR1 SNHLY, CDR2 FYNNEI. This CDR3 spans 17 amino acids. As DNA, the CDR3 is TGTGCCAGCAGGAACCCCTCCGGCGGTGGGGGCACAGATACGCAGTATTTT. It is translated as CASRNPSGGGGTDTQYF.

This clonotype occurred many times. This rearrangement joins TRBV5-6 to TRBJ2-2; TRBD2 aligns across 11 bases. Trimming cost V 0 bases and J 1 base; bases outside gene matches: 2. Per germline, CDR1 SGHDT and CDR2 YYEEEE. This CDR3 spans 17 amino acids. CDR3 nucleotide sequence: TGTGCCAGCAGCTTGGCCGGACTAGCGGGGAACACCGGGGAGCTGTTTTTT. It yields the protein CASSLAGLAGNTGELFF.

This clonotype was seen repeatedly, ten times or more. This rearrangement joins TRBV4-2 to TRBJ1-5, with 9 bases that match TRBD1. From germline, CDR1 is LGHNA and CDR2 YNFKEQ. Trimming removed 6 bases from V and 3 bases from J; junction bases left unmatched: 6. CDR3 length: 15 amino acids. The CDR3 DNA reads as TGTGCCAGCAGTGCTAGACAGGGGGACAATCAGCCCCAGCATTTT. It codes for CASSARQGDNQPQHF.

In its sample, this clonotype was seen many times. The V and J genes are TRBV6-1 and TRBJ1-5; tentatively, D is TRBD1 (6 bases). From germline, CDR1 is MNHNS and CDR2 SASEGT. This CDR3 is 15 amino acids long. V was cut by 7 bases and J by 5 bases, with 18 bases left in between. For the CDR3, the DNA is TGTGCCAGCAACGTTTTTACAGGGCGGGATCAGCCCCAGCATTTT. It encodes CASNVFTGRDQPQHF.

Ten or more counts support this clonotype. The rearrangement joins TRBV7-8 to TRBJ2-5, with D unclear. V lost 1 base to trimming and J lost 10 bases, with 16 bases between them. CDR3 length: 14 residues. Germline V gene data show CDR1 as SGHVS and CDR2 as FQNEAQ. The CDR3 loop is CASSLGSTRDIQYF. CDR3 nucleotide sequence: TGTGCCAGCAGCTTAGGATCTACAAGAGATATCCAGTACTTC.

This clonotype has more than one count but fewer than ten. CDR3 DNA sequence: TGTGCCAGCAGCTCCCTAGGCGGGGGGCCCTACGAGCAGTACTTC. Translated: CASSSLGGGPYEQYF. The chain employs TRBV7-2 and TRBJ2-7; 8 bases are a match to TRBD2. Per germline, CDR1 SGHTA and CDR2 FQGNSA. Germline trimming cut 4 bases from V and 2 bases from J; bases unmatched to any gene: 7. The CDR3 totals 15 residues.

In DNA form, the CDR3 reads TGTGCCAGCAAGAGGTGGGATGAGCAGTTCTTC. Its protein product is CASKRWDEQFF. V gene TRBV12-3 or TRBV12-4 combines with J gene TRBJ2-1; D is undetermined. Trimming pared 7 bases from V and 8 bases from J, leaving 9 bases between. The CDR3 covers 11 residues.

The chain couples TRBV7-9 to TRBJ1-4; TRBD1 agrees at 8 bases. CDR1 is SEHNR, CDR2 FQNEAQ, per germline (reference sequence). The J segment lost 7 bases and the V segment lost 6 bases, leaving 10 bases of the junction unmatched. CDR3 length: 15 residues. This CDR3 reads CASSRDRGSSEKLFF. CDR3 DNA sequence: TGTGCCAGCAGTCGTGACAGGGGAAGTAGTGAAAAACTGTTTTTT.

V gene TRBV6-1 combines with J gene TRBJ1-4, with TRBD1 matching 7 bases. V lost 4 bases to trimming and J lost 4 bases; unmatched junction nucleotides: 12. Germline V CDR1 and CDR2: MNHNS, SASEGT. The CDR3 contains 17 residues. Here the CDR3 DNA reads TGTGCCAGCAGTGTGGGCAGGGGGAACGGGCGTAATGAAAAACTGTTTTTT. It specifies CASSVGRGNGRNEKLFF.

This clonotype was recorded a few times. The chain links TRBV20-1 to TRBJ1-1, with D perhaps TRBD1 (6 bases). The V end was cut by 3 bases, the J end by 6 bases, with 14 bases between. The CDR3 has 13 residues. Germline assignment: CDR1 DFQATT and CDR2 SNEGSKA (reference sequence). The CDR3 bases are TGCAGTGCTAGCGGGGGGCATGGCCCTGAAGCTTTCTTT. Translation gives CSASGGHGPEAFF.

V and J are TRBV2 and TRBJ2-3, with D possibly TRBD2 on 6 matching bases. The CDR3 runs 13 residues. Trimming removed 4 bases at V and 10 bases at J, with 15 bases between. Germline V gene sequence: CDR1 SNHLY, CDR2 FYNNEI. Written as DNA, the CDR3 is TGTGCCAGCAGTGGCTCTACTAGCTTTCCGCAGTATTTT. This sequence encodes CASSGSTSFPQYF.

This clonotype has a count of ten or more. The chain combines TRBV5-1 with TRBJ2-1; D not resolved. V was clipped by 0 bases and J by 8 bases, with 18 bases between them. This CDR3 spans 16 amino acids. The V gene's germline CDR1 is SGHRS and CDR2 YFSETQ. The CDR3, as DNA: TGCGCCAGCAGCTTGGGTTTCCCGGGTCTTTTGGATGAGCAGTTCTTC. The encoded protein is CASSLGFPGLLDEQFF.

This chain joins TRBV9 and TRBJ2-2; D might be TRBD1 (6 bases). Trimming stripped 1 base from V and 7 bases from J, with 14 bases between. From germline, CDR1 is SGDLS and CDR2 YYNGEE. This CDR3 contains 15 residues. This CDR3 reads CASSVRSGDGGELFF. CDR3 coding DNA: TGTGCCAGCAGCGTAAGGTCAGGGGACGGCGGGGAGCTGTTTTTT.

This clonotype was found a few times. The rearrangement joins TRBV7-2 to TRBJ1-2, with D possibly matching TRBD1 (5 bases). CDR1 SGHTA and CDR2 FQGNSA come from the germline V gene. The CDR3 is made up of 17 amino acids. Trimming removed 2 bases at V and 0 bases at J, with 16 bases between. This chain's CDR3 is CASSLIAGPGPNYGYTF. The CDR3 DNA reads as TGTGCCAGCAGCTTAATAGCAGGGCCAGGGCCTAACTATGGCTACACCTTC.

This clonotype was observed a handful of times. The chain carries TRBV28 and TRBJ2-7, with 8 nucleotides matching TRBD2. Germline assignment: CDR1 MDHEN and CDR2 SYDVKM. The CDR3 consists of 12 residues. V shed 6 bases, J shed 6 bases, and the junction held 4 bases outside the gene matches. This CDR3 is CASSGGDSEQYF. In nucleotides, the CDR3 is TGTGCCAGCAGCGGGGGGGACTCCGAGCAGTACTTC.